These T cell receptor beta chains were read from a single sample in a study of T cell repertoires in cytomegalovirus infection. TCRdb used MiXCR to reprocess the reads, holding one entry per CDR3 protein. The sample carries about 920,000 distinct CDR3 sequences, roughly 30% recorded once. Antigen specificity for these receptors is unknown. The starting material was cultured CD8+ T cells from PBMCs, obtained from culture after CMV antigen stimulation. These receptors originate from a human donor in good health (CMV status not recorded). Some clones in this sample may be carry-over from other donors' samples. CDR3s include the opening cysteine and the closing phenylalanine or tryptophan. D genes are given only for firm matches. Some rows mark clone size as missing; the rest say once, few, many or name a class of expanded clone.

abundance: few; d_gene: .; j_gene: TRBJ2-1; v_gene: TRBV6-1; CDR3nt: TGTGCCAGCAGTGAAGGGGCGGGGAGCTACAATGAGCAGTTCTTC; CDR3aa: CASSEGAGSYNEQFF
abundance: .; d_gene: TRBD1; j_gene: TRBJ2-5; v_gene: TRBV5-1; CDR3nt: TGCGCCAGCAGCTTGGAATCCACCGGGACAGGGAGAGAGACCCAGTACTTC; CDR3aa: CASSLESTGTGRETQYF
abundance: few; d_gene: .; j_gene: TRBJ1-4; v_gene: TRBV7-2; CDR3nt: TGTGCCAGCAGCTCAGAGGGACGGGACGTAAAACTGTTTTTT; CDR3aa: CASSSEGRDVKLFF
abundance: .; d_gene: .; j_gene: TRBJ1-6; v_gene: TRBV7-1; CDR3nt: TGTGCCAGCAGTCAGCGGGCCCTACCCCTCCACTTT; CDR3aa: CASSQRALPLHF
abundance: .; d_gene: TRBD1; j_gene: TRBJ2-7; v_gene: TRBV5-6; CDR3nt: TGTGCCAGCAGCCCTGGGACAGGGGTTCTTTTAGACGAGCAGTACTTC; CDR3aa: CASSPGTGVLLDEQYF
abundance: .; d_gene: .; j_gene: TRBJ2-2; v_gene: TRBV19; CDR3nt: TGTGCCAGTAGGACAACCGGGACACACAACACCGGGGAGCTGTTTTTT; CDR3aa: CASRTTGTHNTGELFF
abundance: many; d_gene: TRBD1; j_gene: TRBJ1-6; v_gene: TRBV7-6; CDR3nt: TGTGCCAGCAGCTACACAGGGGGTGTAGGTTCACCCCTCCACTTT; CDR3aa: CASSYTGGVGSPLHF
abundance: many; d_gene: TRBD1; j_gene: TRBJ1-4; v_gene: TRBV7-9; CDR3nt: TGTGCCAGCAGCATTGTGGGGACAGGGGAGAAACTGTTTTTT; CDR3aa: CASSIVGTGEKLFF
abundance: few; d_gene: TRBD2; j_gene: TRBJ2-3; v_gene: TRBV7-9; CDR3nt: TGTGCCAGCACCCCGATAGCGGGGGGCCGCACAGATACGCAGTATTTT; CDR3aa: CASTPIAGGRTDTQYF
abundance: .; d_gene: .; j_gene: TRBJ2-2; v_gene: TRBV7-9; CDR3nt: TGTGCCAGCAGCTTAGTGAATTCTCCGAACACCGGGGAGCTGTTTTTT; CDR3aa: CASSLVNSPNTGELFF
abundance: few; d_gene: .; j_gene: TRBJ1-4; v_gene: TRBV7-8; CDR3nt: TGTGCCAGCAGCTTAGTCGGGGGATTTGACGAAAAACTGTTTTTT; CDR3aa: CASSLVGGFDEKLFF
abundance: many; d_gene: .; j_gene: TRBJ2-1; v_gene: TRBV7-3; CDR3nt: TGTGCCAGCAGCTTACCGACTAACAATGAGCAGTTCTTC; CDR3aa: CASSLPTNNEQFF
abundance: many; d_gene: .; j_gene: TRBJ1-1; v_gene: TRBV7-9; CDR3nt: TGTGCCAGCAGCTTCCGACACACTGAAGCTTTCTTT; CDR3aa: CASSFRHTEAFF
abundance: .; d_gene: TRBD1; j_gene: TRBJ2-5; v_gene: TRBV14; CDR3nt: TGTGCCAGCAGTCAGGAACCGCAGGGGGCGCTTAATTCGGAGACCCAGTACTTC; CDR3aa: CASSQEPQGALNSETQYF
abundance: few; d_gene: TRBD2; j_gene: TRBJ2-1; v_gene: TRBV4-1; CDR3nt: TGCGCCAGCAGCGGGCCGCGGGGGGGAAACAATGAGCAGTTCTTC; CDR3aa: CASSGPRGGNNEQFF
abundance: .; d_gene: TRBD1; j_gene: TRBJ1-2; v_gene: TRBV12-3/TRBV12-4; CDR3nt: TGTGCCAGCAGTTTAACCCAAGGACAGGGTAACTATGGCTACACCTTC; CDR3aa: CASSLTQGQGNYGYTF